A single sample is the source of the 13 T cell receptor beta chains below, sequenced in a study of T-cell memory formation after mild COVID-19. TCRdb redid the calling of the 5' RACE reads with MiXCR, one entry per CDR3 protein. The table lists about 470,000 distinct CDR3 sequences, nearly 25% of them singletons. Sequenced input: PBMCs or a T cell subset sorted from them (not recorded which). Receptor source: an adult woman who had mild COVID-19 (a few samples of this study predate the infection). Cell type and time point are not known.

This clonotype was detected only a few times. J is TRBJ2-7 and V is TRBV7-9; 8 bases align to TRBD1. The J segment lost 1 base and the V segment lost 3 bases, leaving 8 bases of the junction unmatched. The germline V gene encodes CDR1 SEHNR and CDR2 FQNEAQ (reference sequence). The CDR3 consists of 16 residues. Here the CDR3 reads CASSFNPTGASYEQYF. CDR3 DNA: TGTGCCAGCAGCTTTAATCCGACAGGGGCTTCCTACGAGCAGTACTTC. Drawing the rest from reference TRBV7-9 and TRBJ2-7, the complete variable domain is DTGVSQNPRHKITKRGQNVTFRCDPISEHNRLYWYRQTLGQGPEFLTYFQNEAQLEKSRLLSDRFSAERPKGSFSTLEIQRTEQGDSAMYLCASSFNPTGASYEQYFGPGTRLTVT.

This clonotype was counted a few times. The rearrangement uses TRBV5-1 and TRBJ1-2; D is perhaps TRBD1 (6 bases). The CDR3 has 13 residues. V dropped 0 bases and J dropped 6 bases, with 9 bases sitting between them. Germline loops: CDR1 SGHRS, CDR2 YFSETQ. CDR3 in amino acids: CASSLGHRDGYTF. CDR3 bases: TGCGCCAGCAGCTTGGGACACAGGGATGGCTACACCTTC.

This rearrangement joins TRBV18 to TRBJ2-4; TRBD2 aligns across 12 bases. Germline CDR1 and CDR2: KGHSH and LQKENI. This CDR3 region has 18 residues. V gave up 3 bases and J gave up 0 bases; unmatched junction bases: 6. CDR3 protein: CASSPPGLAGKAKNIQYF. DNA for the CDR3: TGTGCCAGCTCACCCCCGGGACTAGCGGGTAAAGCCAAAAACATTCAGTACTTC.

J is TRBJ1-6 and V is TRBV7-2; TRBD1 aligns across 7 bases. CDR1 is SGHTA, CDR2 FQGNSA, per germline. The length of the CDR3 is 15 residues. After removal of 4 bases from V and 9 bases from J, the junction contained 9 bases not matched to a gene. Written as DNA, the CDR3 is TGTGCCAGCAGCTCTGGAGACAGGGAAGTTTCACCCCTCCACTTT. Translating it yields CASSSGDREVSPLHF.

This clonotype was counted many times. The chain joins TRBV5-4 to TRBJ2-1; 7 nucleotides line up with TRBD1. The V gene end was trimmed by 3 bases and the J gene end by 9 bases; junction bases not matched to a gene: 6. The CDR3 length is 13 residues. In germline, CDR1 is SGHNT, CDR2 YYREEE (reference sequence). The CDR3 DNA reads as TGTGCCAGCAGCTCCGACAGGGTCCTTGAGCAGTTCTTC. This gives the protein CASSSDRVLEQFF.

The rearrangement joins TRBV7-2 to TRBJ2-7, with D uncertain. The germline V gene has CDR1 SGHTA and CDR2 FQGNSA. The CDR3 has 15 amino acids. Between the trimmed V and J ends, which lost 4 bases and 0 bases, there was a span of 13 bases. The CDR3 spells CASSYHSSSSYEQYF. The CDR3 nucleotides are TGTGCCAGCAGCTACCACAGTAGTAGCTCCTACGAGCAGTACTTC.

This clonotype was seen a few times. The chain couples TRBV24-1 to TRBJ2-5; 9 bases are a match to TRBD2. Germline values: CDR1 KGHDR, CDR2 SFDVKD. The CDR3 totals 14 residues. Losses at the gene ends were 4 bases for V and 4 bases for J; bases not matched to a gene: 3. The chain's CDR3 is CATSEAGGIETQYF. The CDR3 nucleotides read TGTGCCACCAGTGAGGCGGGAGGGATAGAGACCCAGTACTTC.

The CDR3 here is CASSLRAVGVRADTQYF. The DNA for the CDR3 is TGTGCCAGCAGCTTAAGAGCTGTGGGAGTCCGGGCAGATACGCAGTATTTT. This chain connects TRBV7-8 to TRBJ2-3, with D maybe TRBD2 (5 bases). The CDR3 has 17 residues. The V gene lost 2 bases and the J gene lost 4 bases, with 19 bases spanning the gap. Germline V gene data show CDR1 as SGHVS and CDR2 as FQNEAQ.

This clonotype has only a few counts. The CDR3 region is CASERTGREQYF. The CDR3 DNA sequence: TGTGCCAGCGAAAGGACAGGGAGGGAGCAGTACTTC. V gene TRBV2 combines with J gene TRBJ2-7; 8 bases match TRBD1. The CDR3 totals 12 residues. The trim removed 8 bases at V and 7 bases at J, leaving 7 bases unmatched. Germline CDR1 SNHLY, CDR2 FYNNEI.

J is TRBJ2-1 and V is TRBV7-3; weak D call: TRBD2 (6 bases). V lost 1 base, J lost 2 bases, and 12 bases lay in between. The CDR3 runs 16 residues. Germline V gives CDR1 SGHTA, CDR2 FQGTGA. The CDR3 nucleotides are TGTGCCAGCAGCTTAAAAGTGGGGGGTACCTACAATGAGCAGTTCTTC. This encodes CASSLKVGGTYNEQFF.

The chain recombines TRBV5-1 with TRBJ2-1, with 7 bases lining up with TRBD1. The junction had 10 bases not matched to a gene; V was cut back by 4 bases and J by 0 bases. Per germline, CDR1 SGHRS and CDR2 YFSETQ. The CDR3 consists of 17 residues. CDR3 nucleotide sequence: TGCGCCAGCAGCCTACCCCGACAGGGTGCCTCCTACAATGAGCAGTTCTTC. The encoded protein is CASSLPRQGASYNEQFF.

V is TRBV12-3 or TRBV12-4 and J is TRBJ2-3; D is unresolved. Trimming pared 6 bases from V and 0 bases from J, leaving 16 bases between. The CDR3 loop spans 16 amino acids. The DNA of the CDR3 is TGTGCCAGCAGCCATGGTGATAGTCCTAGCACAGATACGCAGTATTTT. It encodes CASSHGDSPSTDTQYF.

This clonotype was counted many times. The chain uses TRBV5-4 and TRBJ1-2; maybe TRBD1 (5 bases). There are 14 residues in the CDR3. V lost 0 bases, J lost 6 bases, and 12 bases lay in between. Germline lookup yields CDR1 SGHNT and CDR2 YYREEE (reference sequence). The CDR3 coding sequence is TGTGCCAGCAGCTTGGCGGGTGGCAGGGATGGCTACACCTTC. Translating gives CASSLAGGRDGYTF.